These T cell receptor beta chains were read from a single sample in a study of blood T cell repertoires in COVID-19. Repertoires were generated with immunoSEQ multiplex PCR, while TCRdb's copy carries only in-frame clones and drops some. The data contain tens of thousands of clones, about 84% of them singletons. The specimen sequenced was peripheral blood. The origin of the receptors is a human donor in a cohort sampled during active COVID-19. Each CDR3 is given without its conserved first and last residue.

j_gene	v_gene	CDR3aa
TRBJ1-2	TRBV6-5	ASLLAGGGGYT
TRBJ2-2	TRBV5-4	ASSLKQGAGELF
TRBJ1-6	TRBV5-4	ASSFEGQGQKCD
TRBJ2-7	TRBV2	ASRRSSGETVTQY
TRBJ2-7	TRBV6-5	ASRTDYEQY
TRBJ1-5	TRBV2	ASSVHGNQPQH
TRBJ1-3	TRBV28	ASSGQGPLSGNTIY
TRBJ1-6	TRBV25-1	ASGREGNSPLH
TRBJ1-2	TRBV4-1	ASSQDGTGTYGYT
TRBJ1-2	TRBV5-1	ASSLAGDGGFYGYT
TRBJ2-1	TRBV2	ASSEAHWSHEQF
TRBJ1-1	TRBV19	ASSIGGHVNTEAF